Listed below are T cell receptor beta chains from one sample, sequenced in a study of shared clonotypes between healthy human individuals. The method was immunoSEQ multiplex PCR; TCRdb's version includes in-frame clones alone and lacks a portion of them. In the table there are over 2,000,000 clones, 85% to 95% of which are singletons. Material: naive CD8+ T cells from PBMCs. The receptor set was obtained from a man younger than 35 in good health. Some clones in this sample may be carry-over from other donors' samples. Each CDR3 is given without its conserved first and last residue. The size of a clone is reported for some rows only, either as once, few or many, or as a class for expanded clones.

clone size,V gene,J gene,CDR3 protein
-,TRBV9,TRBJ2-1,ASSTTSGRSLNEQF
-,TRBV4-1,TRBJ1-4,ASSYRDRDEKLF
-,TRBV27,TRBJ2-7,ASSHDRGEQY
-,TRBV7-6,TRBJ2-1,ASSPQGNEQF
-,TRBV6-5,TRBJ2-7,ASSQTRLGPEV
-,TRBV7-2,TRBJ1-1,ASSFDIGEGSTEAF
-,TRBV2,TRBJ2-7,ATIERTVNEQY
-,TRBV10-2,TRBJ2-3,ASSESTSEAVTSTDTQY
-,TRBV25-1,TRBJ2-7,ASSESNTKYEQY
-,TRBV7-8,TRBJ2-7,ASSLAWTDSGIYEQY
-,TRBV7-2,TRBJ2-1,ASRTSTYNEQF
-,TRBV5-6,TRBJ2-4,ASSFDGLAKNIQY
-,TRBV7-9,TRBJ1-2,ASSATDREIVGYT
-,TRBV28,TRBJ2-1,ASSLSPGGWDNEQF
-,TRBV25-1,TRBJ2-5,ASSQGRVAQY
-,TRBV10-3,TRBJ2-5,AISGDSLRETQY
-,TRBV27,TRBJ1-5,ASSLLPTAQPQH
-,TRBV25-1,TRBJ2-1,ASSGEVGEQF
-,TRBV7-3,TRBJ2-3,ASSSSRVADTQY
-,TRBV6-1,TRBJ2-1,ASSEYQGTGSSEQF
-,TRBV2,TRBJ2-2,ASSPTSGTVNTGELF
-,TRBV15,TRBJ2-1,ATSRGFGTGPRGEQF
-,TRBV7-2,TRBJ2-4,ASSLGVGVVKNIQY
-,TRBV30,TRBJ2-3,AWSGSGGGDTQY
-,TRBV2,TRBJ2-7,ASTADPGLAEEQY
-,TRBV27,TRBJ2-7,ASSLLTPSGVSYEQY
-,TRBV27,TRBJ2-3,ASSSGRSTDTQY
-,TRBV6-5,TRBJ1-4,ATRGVRAWEKLF
-,TRBV5-4,TRBJ1-1,ASSYNGQGPQARGTEAF
-,TRBV4-3,TRBJ2-6,ASSWGFSGANVLT
-,TRBV29-1,TRBJ1-2,SVDTGGSYGYT
-,TRBV19,TRBJ2-2,ASIGQATNTGELF
-,TRBV27,TRBJ1-5,ASSSTGVGNQPQH
-,TRBV30,TRBJ1-1,AWKFQGRNTEAF
few,TRBV5-4,TRBJ1-2,ASSSDRGYGYT
-,TRBV4-3,TRBJ1-5,ASSQVWADQEPQH
-,TRBV4-3,TRBJ2-7,ASSPAGEAYEQY
-,TRBV14,TRBJ1-2,ASSPTGLGYT
-,TRBV4-1,TRBJ2-1,ASSQEPGLAMNEQF
few,TRBV9,TRBJ1-2,ASSAGESGGYT
-,TRBV9,TRBJ2-7,ASSVDGIAYEQY
once,TRBV6-6,TRBJ1-2,ASSPDRGGGYT